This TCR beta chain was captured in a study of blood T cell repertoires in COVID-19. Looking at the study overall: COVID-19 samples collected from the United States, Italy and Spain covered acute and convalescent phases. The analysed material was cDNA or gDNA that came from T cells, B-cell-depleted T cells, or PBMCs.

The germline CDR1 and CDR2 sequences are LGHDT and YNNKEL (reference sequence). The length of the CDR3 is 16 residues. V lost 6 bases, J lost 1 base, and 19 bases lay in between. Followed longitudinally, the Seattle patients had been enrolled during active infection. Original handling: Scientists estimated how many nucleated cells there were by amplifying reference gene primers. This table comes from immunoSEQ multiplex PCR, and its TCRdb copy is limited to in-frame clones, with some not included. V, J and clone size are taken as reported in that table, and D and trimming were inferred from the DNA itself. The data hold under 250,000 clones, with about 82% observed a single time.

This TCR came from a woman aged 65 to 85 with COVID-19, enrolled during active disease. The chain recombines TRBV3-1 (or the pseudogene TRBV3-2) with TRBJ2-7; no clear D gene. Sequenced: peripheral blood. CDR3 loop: CASSQRRIWRSYEQYF. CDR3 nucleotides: TGTGCCAGCAGTCAGAGACGAATCTGGAGATCCTACGAGCAGTACTTC.